This TCR beta chain was captured in a study of T cells in Graves' hyperthyroidism and ophthalmopathy. The V gene's germline CDR1 is MGHRA and CDR2 YSYEKL. CDR3 length: 14 amino acids. Losses at the gene ends were 4 bases for V and 3 bases for J; bases not matched to a gene: 5. Exclusion followed for patients with uncontrolled infection, other autoimmune disease, pregnancy or lactation. RNA transcripts served as the template for amplifying TCR beta CDR3 regions. HTBI primers were used for first-round RT-PCR of the TCR CDR3. Each CDR3 protein is one row after TCRdb ran MiXCR on the multiplex PCR reads. The sample comprises about 580,000 distinct CDR3 sequences, about half of which are singletons, and about 8% rests with the top ten. This clonotype was recorded at least ten times.

Sequenced material: peripheral blood or thyroid tissue (not recorded which). The chain uses TRBV4-1 and TRBJ1-1, with 7 bases fitting TRBD1. The origin of this receptor is a woman aged 18 to 35 with Graves' hyperthyroidism. The CDR3 nucleotides are TGCGCCAGCAGCCCGGGACAGAGTGACACTGAAGCTTTCTTT. Protein sequence: CASSPGQSDTEAFF.